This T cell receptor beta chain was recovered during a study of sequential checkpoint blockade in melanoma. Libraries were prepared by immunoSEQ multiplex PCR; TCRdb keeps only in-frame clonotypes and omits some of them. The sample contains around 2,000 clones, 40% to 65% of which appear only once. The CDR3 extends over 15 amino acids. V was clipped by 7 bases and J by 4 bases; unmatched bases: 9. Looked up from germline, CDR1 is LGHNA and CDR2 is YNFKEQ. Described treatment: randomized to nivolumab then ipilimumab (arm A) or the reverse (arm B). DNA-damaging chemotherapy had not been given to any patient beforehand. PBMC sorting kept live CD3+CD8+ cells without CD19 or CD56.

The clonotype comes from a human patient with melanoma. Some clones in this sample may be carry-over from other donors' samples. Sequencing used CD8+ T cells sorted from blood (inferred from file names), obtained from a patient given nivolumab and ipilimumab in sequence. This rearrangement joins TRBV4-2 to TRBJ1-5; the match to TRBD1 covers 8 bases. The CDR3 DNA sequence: TGTGCCAGCACCCCAGGGGGCGAAGGGAATCAGCCCCAGCATTTT. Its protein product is CASTPGGEGNQPQHF.